This T cell receptor (beta chain) was identified during a study of cytomegalovirus exposure and HLA in healthy donors. About the study: There were 65 million to 85 million unique TCRs (from HLA-typed donors) in an early data release.

The PCR ran on 60 Vbeta and 13 Jbeta primers. The table came from immunoSEQ multiplex PCR; TCRdb's copy has only in-frame clones and leaves some out. The table has about 130,000 clones, over 65% seen once. The CDR3 totals 13 residues. CDR1 SGDLS and CDR2 YYNGEE come from the germline V gene. Trimming stripped 0 bases from V and 2 bases from J, with 4 bases between. Sequencing used PBMCs. The sequence was collected from a man aged 45-65 years in good health and CMV-seronegative. The chain employs TRBV9 and TRBJ2-3; D ambiguous. This CDR3 reads CASSVVDTDTQYF. In DNA, the CDR3 is TGTGCCAGCAGCGTAGTAGACACAGATACGCAGTATTTT.